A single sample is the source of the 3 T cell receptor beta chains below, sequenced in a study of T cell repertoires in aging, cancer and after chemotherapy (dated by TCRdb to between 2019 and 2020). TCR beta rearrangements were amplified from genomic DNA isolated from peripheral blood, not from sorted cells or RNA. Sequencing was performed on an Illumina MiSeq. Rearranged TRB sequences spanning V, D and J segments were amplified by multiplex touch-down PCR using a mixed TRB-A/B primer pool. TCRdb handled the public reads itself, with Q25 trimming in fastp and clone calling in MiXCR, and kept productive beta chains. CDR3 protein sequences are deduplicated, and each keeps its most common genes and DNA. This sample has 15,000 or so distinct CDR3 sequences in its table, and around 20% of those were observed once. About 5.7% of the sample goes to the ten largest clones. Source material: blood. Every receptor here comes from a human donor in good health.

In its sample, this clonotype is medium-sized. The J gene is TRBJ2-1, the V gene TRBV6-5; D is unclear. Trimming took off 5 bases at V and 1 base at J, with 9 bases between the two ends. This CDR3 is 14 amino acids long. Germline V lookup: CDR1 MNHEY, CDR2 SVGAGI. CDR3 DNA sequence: TGTGCCAGCAGTCGAGACTGGTCCTACAATGAGCAGTTCTTC. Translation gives CASSRDWSYNEQFF.

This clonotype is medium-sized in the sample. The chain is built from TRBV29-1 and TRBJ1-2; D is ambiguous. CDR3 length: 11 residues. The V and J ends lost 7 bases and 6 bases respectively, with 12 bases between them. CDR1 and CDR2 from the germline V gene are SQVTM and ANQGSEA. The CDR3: CSDRTGDGYTF. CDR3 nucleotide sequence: TGCAGCGACCGGACGGGCGATGGCTACACCTTC. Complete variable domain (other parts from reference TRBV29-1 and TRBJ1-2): SAVISQKPSRDICQRGTSLTIQCQVDSQVTMMFWYRQQPGQSLTLIATANQGSEATYESGFVIDKFPISRPNLTFSTLTVSNMSPEDSSIYLCSDRTGDGYTFGSGTRLTVV.

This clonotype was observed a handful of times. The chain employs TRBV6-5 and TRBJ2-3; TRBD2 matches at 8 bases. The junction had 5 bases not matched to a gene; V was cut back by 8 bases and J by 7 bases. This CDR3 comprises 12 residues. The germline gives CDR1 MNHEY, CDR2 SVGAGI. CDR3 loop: CASSGGRYTQYF. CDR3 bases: TGTGCCAGCTCGGGGGGGCGTTATACGCAGTATTTT.